This paragraph reports one T cell receptor (beta chain). This clonotype was seen more than once but under ten times. Its cognate antigen has yet to be identified. Nothing much larger sits one base from this clone, and base qualities are not available. The data belong to a study of CD8 T cells in ankylosing spondylitis listed by TCRdb under 2017. At the level of the whole study: To find TCR variants linked to disease, the study profiled T cell receptor beta repertoires in ankylosing spondylitis patients and healthy donors. Peripheral blood samples were taken, and synovial fluid was additionally collected from ankylosing spondylitis patients. In total, the full study cohort was made up of 100 to 140 healthy donors and 25 ankylosing spondylitis patients. What the study reported, not specific to this receptor: Some motif variants were previously reported in synovial fluid and blood of reactive arthritis patients, suggesting common disease-initiation mechanisms. A TCR beta motif made up of several highly homologous amino acid variants appeared to be characteristic of blood from ankylosing spondylitis patients. According to the report, matched synovial fluid samples from ankylosing spondylitis patients were significantly enriched for the disease-linked clones. A CD8+ phenotype was shown by the disease-linked clones, which were found at relatively low frequencies in peripheral blood.

The CDR3 has 13 amino acids, counting the end cysteine and phenylalanine. The only DNA kept is the CDR3, 39 bases in frame from the first base. Trimming at the junction amounts to 2 bases on V and 9 bases on J, and the germline ends lie 11 bases apart. Per the germline V gene, SGHTA is the CDR1 and FQGNSA is the CDR2. Sequenced using an Illumina HiSeq 2500. Quantitative 5'-RACE with molecular barcodes was the method used to prepare the TCR beta libraries. Concerning the study's data processing: A new computational method, built on a probabilistic model of VDJ rearrangement, was used to identify disease-linked TCR variants. Using fastp at Q25 and MiXCR, TCRdb reprocessed the public reads and kept productive beta chains. Rows matching on CDR3 protein sequence are summarized as one entry with the most common DNA and genes. Clone size and V and J calls follow TCRdb, not the original study. This sample has 750,000 to 850,000 distinct CDR3 sequences in its table, and about 10% of those were observed once. About 0.49% of the sample lies in the top ten.

The receptor's source is a male donor with ankylosing spondylitis. The specimen sequenced was blood, either unsorted or a sorted T cell fraction (not recorded which). The rearrangement combines TRBV7-2 with TRBJ1-5, with an unclear D gene assignment. The CDR3 here reads CASSLNFRGPQHF. The nucleotides are TGTGCCAGCAGCTTAAACTTTAGAGGGCCCCAGCATTTT.